This TCR beta chain was sequenced during a study of blood T cell repertoires in COVID-19. The germline V gene encodes CDR1 MNHNS and CDR2 SASEGT. The V and J ends lost 1 base and 4 bases respectively, with 8 bases between them. The CDR3 extends over 14 amino acids. Under the authors' procedure: Amplification of reference gene primers was used by the study to estimate nucleated cell counts. Repertoires were generated with immunoSEQ multiplex PCR, while TCRdb's copy carries only in-frame clones and drops some. Clone size and V and J calls were adopted from that table, with D and trimming inferred from the DNA. The profile shows around 300,000 clones, around 89% of them singletons.

This clonotype was obtained from a middle-aged woman with acute or convalescent COVID-19. The chain links TRBV6-1 to TRBJ2-1, with D possibly matching TRBD2 (6 bases). The sequencing sample was made of peripheral blood. The CDR3 reads CASSEVAGYNEQFF. The CDR3 nucleotides are TGTGCCAGCAGTGAAGTGGCGGGGTACAATGAGCAGTTCTTC.